Listed below are T cell receptor beta chains from one sample, sequenced in a study of tumor-infiltrating lymphocytes in oesophageal squamous cell carcinoma. Each CDR3 protein is one row after TCRdb ran MiXCR on the PCR reads. This sample has 9,000 or so distinct CDR3 sequences, with about 70% found just once. Input material: esophageal tumor tissue. The source of these receptors is a female donor with esophageal squamous cell carcinoma. CDR3s include the opening cysteine and the closing phenylalanine or tryptophan. Fields, in order: D gene, J gene, V gene, clone size, CDR3 protein, CDR3 DNA. The D gene is left open where the match is weak. Rows give clone size only sometimes, using once, few, many, or a class for an expanded clone.

>-|TRBJ2-5|TRBV27|-
CASSDLQYQETQYF
TGTGCCAGCAGCGACCTCCAGTACCAAGAGACCCAGTACTTC
>-|TRBJ2-5|TRBV7-6|-
CASSLGRGDEQYF
TGTGCTAGCAGCCTTGGGCGAGGGGATGAGCAGTACTTC
>TRBD1|TRBJ2-3|TRBV6-8|once
CASSGTGQDTQYF
TGTGCCAGCAGCGGGACAGGGCAAGATACGCAGTATTTT
>-|TRBJ2-4|TRBV7-3|-
CASFRSYNSPLHF
TGTGCCAGCTTTCGCTCCTATAATTCACCCCTCCACTTC
>-|TRBJ2-1|TRBV12-3/TRBV12-4|-
CASSLRAVNEQFF
TGTGCCAGCAGTTTAAGGGCAGTCAATGAGCAGTTCTTC
>-|TRBJ2-5|TRBV7-6|-
CASSRIQGIETQYF
TGTGCCAGCAGCCGGATACAGGGTATAGAGACCCAGTACTTC
>-|TRBJ1-2|TRBV10-3|-
CASTGQTNYGYTF
TGTGCCAGCACCGGACAGACTAACTATGGCTACACCTTC
>-|TRBJ2-3|TRBV12-3/TRBV12-4|-
CASSSWDTQYF
TGTGCCAGCAGTTCGTGGGATACGCAGTATTTT
>-|TRBJ1-2|TRBV6-1|-
CASSYRTGNYGYTF
TGTGCCAGCAGTTACCGCACAGGGAACTATGGCTACACCTTC
>-|TRBJ2-5|TRBV12-3/TRBV12-4|-
CASTLAANEQYF
TGTGCCAGTACATTAGCGGCGAATGAGCAGTACTTC
>-|TRBJ2-1|TRBV7-2|-
CASSFSTWAGNEQFF
TGTGCCAGCAGTTTCTCAACATGGGCCGGGAATGAGCAGTTCTTC
>-|TRBJ2-5|TRBV7-6|-
CASSVGETQYF
TGTGCCAGCAGCGTTGGAGAGACCCAGTACTTC
>TRBD1|TRBJ2-1|TRBV24-1|large
CATSVGGQARNEQFF
TGTGCCACCAGTGTGGGGGGACAGGCCCGCAATGAGCAGTTCTTC
>-|TRBJ2-7|TRBV7-2|-
CASRGGEDYEQYF
TGTGCCAGCAGGGGCGGGGAGGACTACGAGCAGTACTTC
>TRBD2|TRBJ2-1|TRBV12-3/TRBV12-4|-
CASRPRERGSYNEQFF
TGTGCCAGCAGGCCCCGAGAGCGGGGGTCTTACAATGAGCAGTTCTTC
>TRBD1|TRBJ1-2|TRBV7-9|-
CASSLELGETGALIYGYTF
TGTGCCAGCAGCTTAGAGCTCGGGGAGACAGGGGCTCTAATCTATGGCTACACCTTC